Only a few counts were recorded for the clone carrying this T cell receptor beta chain. Its antigen is currently unknown. The PCR used 60 Vbeta and 13 Jbeta primers. Sequenced by immunoSEQ multiplex PCR; TCRdb stores in-frame clones only, minus some. The table includes some 200,000 clones, roughly 10% detected once. The sample belongs to a study of cytomegalovirus exposure and HLA in healthy donors. Study findings and constraints: A further, later analysis showed that HLA-associated TCR beta chains (compared with equally common others) were more clonally expanded.

The sequenced sample consisted of PBMCs. The source of this sequence is a woman aged 30 to 39 in good health and CMV-seropositive.

The CDR3 here is CASSLASGSVYEQYF. DNA for the CDR3: TGTGCCAGCAGCTTGGCTAGCGGATCCGTCTACGAGCAGTACTTC. The V call is TRBV5-4, the J call TRBJ2-7; TRBD2 matches at 7 bases. V lost 0 bases and J lost 3; bases outside the gene matches: 6. The CDR3 consists of 15 residues. CDR1 SGHNT and CDR2 YYREEE come from the germline V gene (reference sequence).